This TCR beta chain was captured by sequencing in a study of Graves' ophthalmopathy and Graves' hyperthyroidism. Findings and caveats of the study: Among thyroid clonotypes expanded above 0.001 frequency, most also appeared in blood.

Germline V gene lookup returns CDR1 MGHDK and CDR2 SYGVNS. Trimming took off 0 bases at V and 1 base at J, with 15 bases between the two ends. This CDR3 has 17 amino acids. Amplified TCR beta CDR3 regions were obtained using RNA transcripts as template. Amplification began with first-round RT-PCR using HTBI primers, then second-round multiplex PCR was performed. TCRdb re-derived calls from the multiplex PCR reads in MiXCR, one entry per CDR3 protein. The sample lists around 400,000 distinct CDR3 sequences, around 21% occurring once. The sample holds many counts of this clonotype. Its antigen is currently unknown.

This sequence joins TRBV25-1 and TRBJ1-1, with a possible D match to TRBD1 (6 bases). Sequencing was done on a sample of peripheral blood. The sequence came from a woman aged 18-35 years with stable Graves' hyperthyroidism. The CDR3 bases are TGTGCCAGCAGTGAATATAATAGGGGGACCCCGAACACTGAAGCTTTCTTT. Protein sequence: CASSEYNRGTPNTEAFF.